A selection of T cell receptor beta chains follows, all from one sample in a study of long-term antiretroviral therapy in people with HIV. Profiling relied on immunoSEQ multiplex PCR, and the TCRdb table lists in-frame clones only, not all of them. This table holds tens of thousands of clones, 75% to 85% found once. The material was unsorted PBMCs, obtained 1.9 years after starting antiretroviral therapy. Receptors originate from a man between 18 and 29 years old with HIV. The CDR3 runs from the conserved cysteine through the conserved F or W. Fields, in order: clone size, D gene, V gene, J gene, CDR3 length, CDR3 DNA, CDR3 protein. The D gene is left open where the match is weak. Not all rows give a size; the values are once, few, many and, for expanded clones, a class.

clone size: NA
D gene: NA
V gene: TRBV28
J gene: TRBJ1-4
CDR3 length: 14
CDR3 DNA: TGTGCCAGCAGTCGGGTCCTCCTGCAGGAAAAACTGTTTTTT
CDR3 protein: CASSRVLLQEKLFF

clone size: once
D gene: TRBD2
V gene: TRBV4-2
J gene: TRBJ2-1
CDR3 length: 17
CDR3 DNA: TGTGCCAGCAGCCAAGATTTGAGCGGGGGGCTCTACAATGAGCAGTTCTTC
CDR3 protein: CASSQDLSGGLYNEQFF

clone size: few
D gene: TRBD1
V gene: TRBV18
J gene: TRBJ1-6
CDR3 length: 14
CDR3 DNA: TGTGCCAGCTCAGGGGACAGCCAAGGTTCACCCCTCCACTTT
CDR3 protein: CASSGDSQGSPLHF

clone size: NA
D gene: NA
V gene: TRBV11-3
J gene: TRBJ2-3
CDR3 length: 13
CDR3 DNA: TGTGCCAGCAGCTTAAATCCCGCAGATACGCAGTATTTT
CDR3 protein: CASSLNPADTQYF

clone size: NA
D gene: NA
V gene: TRBV2
J gene: TRBJ2-7
CDR3 length: 11
CDR3 DNA: TGTGCCAGCAGTGACGAGAGAGAGCAGTACTTC
CDR3 protein: CASSDEREQYF

clone size: NA
D gene: NA
V gene: TRBV10-3
J gene: TRBJ2-2
CDR3 length: 14
CDR3 DNA: TGTGCCATCAACCAGGCAGGGAACACCGGGGAGCTGTTTTTT
CDR3 protein: CAINQAGNTGELFF

clone size: once
D gene: TRBD1
V gene: TRBV6-6
J gene: TRBJ2-7
CDR3 length: 14
CDR3 DNA: TGTGCCAGCCACCTAACGGGACAGCACTACGAGCAGTACTTC
CDR3 protein: CASHLTGQHYEQYF

clone size: NA
D gene: NA
V gene: TRBV5-1
J gene: TRBJ2-3
CDR3 length: 14
CDR3 DNA: TGCGCCAGCAGCTTGGGGGGGGACTCAAATACGCAGTATTTT
CDR3 protein: CASSLGGDSNTQYF

clone size: NA
D gene: NA
V gene: TRBV28
J gene: TRBJ2-5
CDR3 length: 13
CDR3 DNA: TGTGCCAGCAGGGACAATGTAGGTGGAACCCAGTACTTC
CDR3 protein: CASRDNVGGTQYF

clone size: NA
D gene: NA
V gene: TRBV2
J gene: TRBJ2-1
CDR3 length: 13
CDR3 DNA: TGTGCCAGCAGTGTAGGAGTGTCTGGTGAGCAGTTCTTC
CDR3 protein: CASSVGVSGEQFF

clone size: once
D gene: NA
V gene: TRBV21-1
J gene: TRBJ1-1
CDR3 length: 22
CDR3 DNA: TGTGCCAGCAGCAAAACTAGATCTCCGGGACTGGGAGACAATGGGAGGTCGGCTGAAGCTTTCTTT
CDR3 protein: CASSKTRSPGLGDNGRSAEAFF

clone size: NA
D gene: NA
V gene: TRBV6-6
J gene: TRBJ1-2
CDR3 length: 14
CDR3 DNA: TGTGCCAGCAGTCCTAGGGGAAATAACTATGGCTACACCTTC
CDR3 protein: CASSPRGNNYGYTF

clone size: NA
D gene: TRBD1
V gene: TRBV7-3
J gene: TRBJ2-1
CDR3 length: 15
CDR3 DNA: TGTGCCAGCAGCTACGGACAGGGAATATTCAATGAGCAGTTCTTC
CDR3 protein: CASSYGQGIFNEQFF

clone size: NA
D gene: NA
V gene: TRBV5-5
J gene: TRBJ2-4
CDR3 length: 13
CDR3 DNA: TGTGCCAGCAGCAAAGATAATGCAAACATTCAGTACTTC
CDR3 protein: CASSKDNANIQYF

clone size: NA
D gene: TRBD2
V gene: TRBV18
J gene: TRBJ2-3
CDR3 length: 15
CDR3 DNA: TGTGCCAGCTCACCCCCTAGCGGGGGTACAGATACGCAGTATTTT
CDR3 protein: CASSPPSGGTDTQYF

clone size: NA
D gene: NA
V gene: TRBV27
J gene: TRBJ1-2
CDR3 length: 13
CDR3 DNA: TGTGCCAGCAGTTTTGGGGTCAACTATGGCTACACCTTC
CDR3 protein: CASSFGVNYGYTF

clone size: NA
D gene: NA
V gene: TRBV7-6
J gene: TRBJ2-5
CDR3 length: 15
CDR3 DNA: TGTGCCAGCAGCTTAGCGAGGGACTACCAAGAGACCCAGTACTTC
CDR3 protein: CASSLARDYQETQYF

clone size: NA
D gene: NA
V gene: TRBV6-5
J gene: TRBJ1-5
CDR3 length: 13
CDR3 DNA: TGTGCCAGCAGTTACAGCAATAATCAGCCCCAGCATTTT
CDR3 protein: CASSYSNNQPQHF